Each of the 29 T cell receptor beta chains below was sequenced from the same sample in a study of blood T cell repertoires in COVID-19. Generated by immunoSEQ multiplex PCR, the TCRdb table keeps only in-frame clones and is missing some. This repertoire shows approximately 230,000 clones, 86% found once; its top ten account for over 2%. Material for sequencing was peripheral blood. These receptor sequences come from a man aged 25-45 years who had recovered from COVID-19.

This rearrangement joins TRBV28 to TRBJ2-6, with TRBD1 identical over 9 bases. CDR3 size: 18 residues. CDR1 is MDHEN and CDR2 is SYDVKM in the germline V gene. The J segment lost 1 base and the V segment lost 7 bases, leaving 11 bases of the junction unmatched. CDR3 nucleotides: TGTGCCAGCATCGGGACAGGGTCCGTCCTATCTGGGGCCAACGTCCTGACTTTC. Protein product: CASIGTGSVLSGANVLTF. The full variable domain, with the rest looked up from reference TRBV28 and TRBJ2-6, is DVKVTQSSRYLVKRTGEKVFLECVQDMDHENMFWYRQDPGLGLRLIYFSYDVKMKEKGDIPEGYSVSREKKERFSLILESASTNQTSMYLCASIGTGSVLSGANVLTFGAGSRLTVL.

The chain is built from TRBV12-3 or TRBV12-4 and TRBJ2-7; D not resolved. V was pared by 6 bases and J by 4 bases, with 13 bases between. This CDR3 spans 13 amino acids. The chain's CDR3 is CASSSGFSYEQYF. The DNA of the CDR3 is TGTGCCAGCAGCTCAGGTTTTTCGTACGAGCAGTACTTC.

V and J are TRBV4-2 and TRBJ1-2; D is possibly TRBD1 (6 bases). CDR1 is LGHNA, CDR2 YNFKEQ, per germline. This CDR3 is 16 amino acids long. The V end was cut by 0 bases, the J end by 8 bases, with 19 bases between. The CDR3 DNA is TGTGCCAGCAGCCAAGACAAGTCAAAGGGGGTCTTGGGCTACACCTTC. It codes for CASSQDKSKGVLGYTF.

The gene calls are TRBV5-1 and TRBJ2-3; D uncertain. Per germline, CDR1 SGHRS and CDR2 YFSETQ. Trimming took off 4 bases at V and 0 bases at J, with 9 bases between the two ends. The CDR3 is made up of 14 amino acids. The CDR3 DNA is TGCGCCAGCAGCGAGATTTCAAGCACAGATACGCAGTATTTT. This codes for CASSEISSTDTQYF.

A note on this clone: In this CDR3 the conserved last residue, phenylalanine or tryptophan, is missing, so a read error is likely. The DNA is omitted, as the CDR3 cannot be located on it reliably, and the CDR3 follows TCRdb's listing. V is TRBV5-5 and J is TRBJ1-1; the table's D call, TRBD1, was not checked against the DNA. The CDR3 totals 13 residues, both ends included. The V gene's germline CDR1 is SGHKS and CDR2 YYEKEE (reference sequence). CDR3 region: CASSSGQVGPKVN.

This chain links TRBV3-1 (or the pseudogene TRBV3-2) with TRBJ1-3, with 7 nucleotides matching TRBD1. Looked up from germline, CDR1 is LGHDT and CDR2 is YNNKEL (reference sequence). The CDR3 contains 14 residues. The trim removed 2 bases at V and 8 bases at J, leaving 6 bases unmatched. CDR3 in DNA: TGTGCCAGCAGCCAAATACAGGGGCGACACACCATATATTTT. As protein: CASSQIQGRHTIYF.

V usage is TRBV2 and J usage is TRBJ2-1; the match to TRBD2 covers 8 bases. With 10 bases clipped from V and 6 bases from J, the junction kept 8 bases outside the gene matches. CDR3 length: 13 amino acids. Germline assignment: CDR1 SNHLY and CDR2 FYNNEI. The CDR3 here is CATSTSDRNEQFF. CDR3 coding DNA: TGTGCCACTTCGACTAGCGATCGCAATGAGCAGTTCTTC. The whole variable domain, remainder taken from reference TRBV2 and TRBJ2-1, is EPEVTQTPSHQVTQMGQEVILRCVPISNHLYFYWYRQILGQKVEFLVSFYNNEISEKSEIFDDQFSVERPDGSNFTLKIRSTKLEDSAMYFCATSTSDRNEQFFGPGTRLTVL.

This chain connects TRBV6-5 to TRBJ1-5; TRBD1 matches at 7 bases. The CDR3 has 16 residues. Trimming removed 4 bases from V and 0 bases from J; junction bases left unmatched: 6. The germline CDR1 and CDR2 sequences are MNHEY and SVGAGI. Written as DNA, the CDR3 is TGTGCCAGCAGTTTATCCCAGGGGGTTAGCAATCAGCCCCAGCATTTT. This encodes CASSLSQGVSNQPQHF.

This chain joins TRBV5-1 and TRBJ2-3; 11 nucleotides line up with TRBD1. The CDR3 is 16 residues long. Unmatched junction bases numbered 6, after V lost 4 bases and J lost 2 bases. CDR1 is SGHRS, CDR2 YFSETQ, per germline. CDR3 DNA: TGCGCCAGCAGCCCAATGGACAGGGGGCCCACAGATACGCAGTATTTT. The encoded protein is CASSPMDRGPTDTQYF.

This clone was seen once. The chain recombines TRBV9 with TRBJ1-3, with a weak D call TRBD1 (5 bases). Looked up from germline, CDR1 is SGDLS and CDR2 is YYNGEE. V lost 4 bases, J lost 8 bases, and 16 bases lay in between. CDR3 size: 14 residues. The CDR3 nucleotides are TGTGCCAGCAGCCCTCCTCCAGGGTCGGACACCATATATTTT. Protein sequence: CASSPPPGSDTIYF.

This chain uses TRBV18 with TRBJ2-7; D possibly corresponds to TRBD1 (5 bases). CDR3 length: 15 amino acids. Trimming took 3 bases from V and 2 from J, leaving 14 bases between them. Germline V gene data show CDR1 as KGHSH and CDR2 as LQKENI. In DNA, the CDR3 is TGTGCCAGCTCACCGGCCGGACACTTAACCTACGAGCAGTACTTC. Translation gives CASSPAGHLTYEQYF.

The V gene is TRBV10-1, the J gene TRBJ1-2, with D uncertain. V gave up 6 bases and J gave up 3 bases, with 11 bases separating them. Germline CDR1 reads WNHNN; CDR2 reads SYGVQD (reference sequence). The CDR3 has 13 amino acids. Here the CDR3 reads CASSQDKDYGYTF. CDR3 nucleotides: TGCGCCAGCAGCCAGGATAAGGACTATGGCTACACCTTC.

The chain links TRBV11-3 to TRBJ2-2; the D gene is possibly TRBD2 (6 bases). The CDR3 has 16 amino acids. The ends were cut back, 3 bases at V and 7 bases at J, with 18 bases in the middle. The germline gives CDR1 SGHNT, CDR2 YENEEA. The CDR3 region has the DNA TGTGCCAGCAGCTTCCGCGGGGACCCGGCGGGCGGGGAGCTGTTTTTT. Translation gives CASSFRGDPAGGELFF.

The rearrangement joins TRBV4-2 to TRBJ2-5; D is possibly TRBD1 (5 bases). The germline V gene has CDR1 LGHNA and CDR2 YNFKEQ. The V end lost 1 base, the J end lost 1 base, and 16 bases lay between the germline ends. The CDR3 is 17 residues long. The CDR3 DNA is TGTGCCAGCAGCCAAGCCCAGGGCCCGGGTGGCCAAGAGACCCAGTACTTC. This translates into CASSQAQGPGGQETQYF.

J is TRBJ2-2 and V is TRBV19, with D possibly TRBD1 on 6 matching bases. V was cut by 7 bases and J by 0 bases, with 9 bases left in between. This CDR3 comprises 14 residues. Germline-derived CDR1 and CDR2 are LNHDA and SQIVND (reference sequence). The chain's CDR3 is CASTDSANTGELFF. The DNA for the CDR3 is TGTGCCAGTACGGACAGCGCGAACACCGGGGAGCTGTTTTTT.

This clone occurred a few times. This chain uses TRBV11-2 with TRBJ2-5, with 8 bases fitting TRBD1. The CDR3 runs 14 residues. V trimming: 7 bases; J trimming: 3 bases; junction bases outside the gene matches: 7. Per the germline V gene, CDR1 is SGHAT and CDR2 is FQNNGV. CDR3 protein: CASKKDRGKETQYF. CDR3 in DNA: TGTGCCAGCAAGAAAGACAGGGGAAAAGAGACCCAGTACTTC. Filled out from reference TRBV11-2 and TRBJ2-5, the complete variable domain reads EAGVAQSPRYKIIEKRQSVAFWCNPISGHATLYWYQQILGQGPKLLIQFQNNGVVDDSQLPKDRFSAERLKGVDSTLKIQPAKLEDSAVYLCASKKDRGKETQYFGPGTRLLVL.

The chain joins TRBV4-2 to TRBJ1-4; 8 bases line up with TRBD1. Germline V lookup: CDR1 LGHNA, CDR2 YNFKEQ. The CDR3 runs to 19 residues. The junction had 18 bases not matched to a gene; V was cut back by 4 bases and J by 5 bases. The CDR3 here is CASSRYLQGDSSGNEKLFF. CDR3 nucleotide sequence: TGTGCCAGCAGCCGGTATCTACAGGGGGACTCTTCGGGAAATGAAAAACTGTTTTTT.

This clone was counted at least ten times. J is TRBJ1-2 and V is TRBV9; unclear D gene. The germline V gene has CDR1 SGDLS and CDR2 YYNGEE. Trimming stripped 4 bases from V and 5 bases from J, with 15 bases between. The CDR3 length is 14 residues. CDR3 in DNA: TGTGCCAGCAGCTTAACTGGGGAGGGATATGGCTACACCTTC. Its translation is CASSLTGEGYGYTF.

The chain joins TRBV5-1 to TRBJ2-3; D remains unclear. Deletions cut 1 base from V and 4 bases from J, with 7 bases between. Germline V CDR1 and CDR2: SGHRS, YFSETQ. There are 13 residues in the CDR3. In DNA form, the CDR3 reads TGCGCCAGCAGCTTGAGTGCGTCAGATACGCAGTATTTT. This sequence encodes CASSLSASDTQYF.

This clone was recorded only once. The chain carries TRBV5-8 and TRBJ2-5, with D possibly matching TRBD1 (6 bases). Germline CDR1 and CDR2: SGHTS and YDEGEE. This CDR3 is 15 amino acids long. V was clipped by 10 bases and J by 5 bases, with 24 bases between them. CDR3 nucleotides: TGTGCCTGGAGCACAGGGTGGAGTTCTGAGGAGACCCAGTACTTC. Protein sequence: CAWSTGWSSEETQYF.

CDR3 sequence (DNA): TGTGCCAGCAGCCAAGTAGAGGGTACAAATGAAAAACTGTTTTTT. Translation: CASSQVEGTNEKLFF. The V call is TRBV4-2, the J call TRBJ1-4; D unresolved. The CDR3 is 15 residues long. Germline V gene lookup returns CDR1 LGHNA and CDR2 YNFKEQ. V was trimmed by 1 base and J by 5 bases, leaving 11 bases between them.

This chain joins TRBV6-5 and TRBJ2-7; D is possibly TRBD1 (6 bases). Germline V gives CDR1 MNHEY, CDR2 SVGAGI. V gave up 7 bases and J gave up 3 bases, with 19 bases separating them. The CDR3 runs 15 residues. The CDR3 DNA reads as TGTGCCAGCACCTCAACAGGGCCCGTCGGCTACGAGCAGTACTTC. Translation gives CASTSTGPVGYEQYF.

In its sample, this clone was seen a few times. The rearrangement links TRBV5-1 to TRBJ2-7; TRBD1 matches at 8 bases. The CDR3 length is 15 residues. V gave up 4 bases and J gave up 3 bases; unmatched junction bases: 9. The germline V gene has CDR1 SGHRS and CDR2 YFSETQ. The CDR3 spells CASSPRGQDFYEQYF. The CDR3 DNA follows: TGCGCCAGCAGCCCCCGGGGACAGGACTTCTACGAGCAGTACTTC.

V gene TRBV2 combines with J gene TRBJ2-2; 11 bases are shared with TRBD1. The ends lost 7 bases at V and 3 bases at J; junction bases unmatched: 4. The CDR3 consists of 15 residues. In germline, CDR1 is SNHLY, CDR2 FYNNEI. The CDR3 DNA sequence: TGTGCCAGCATGGGACAGGGGGGGGACACCGGGGAGCTGTTTTTT. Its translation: CASMGQGGDTGELFF. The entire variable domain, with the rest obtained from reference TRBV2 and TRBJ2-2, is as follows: EPEVTQTPSHQVTQMGQEVILRCVPISNHLYFYWYRQILGQKVEFLVSFYNNEISEKSEIFDDQFSVERPDGSNFTLKIRSTKLEDSAMYFCASMGQGGDTGELFFGEGSRLTVL.

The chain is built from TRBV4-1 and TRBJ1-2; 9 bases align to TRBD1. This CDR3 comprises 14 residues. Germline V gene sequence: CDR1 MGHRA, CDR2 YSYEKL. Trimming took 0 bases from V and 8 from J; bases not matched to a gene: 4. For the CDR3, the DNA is TGCGCCAGCAGCCAAGATACAGGGGGCTGGGGCTACACCTTC. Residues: CASSQDTGGWGYTF.

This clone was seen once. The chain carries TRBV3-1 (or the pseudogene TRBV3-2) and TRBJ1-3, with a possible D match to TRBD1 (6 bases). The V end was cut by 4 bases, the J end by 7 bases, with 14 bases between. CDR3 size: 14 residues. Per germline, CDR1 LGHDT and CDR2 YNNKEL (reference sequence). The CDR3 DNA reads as TGTGCCAGCAGCCTCCCGTCAGGGGACAACACCATATATTTT. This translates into CASSLPSGDNTIYF.

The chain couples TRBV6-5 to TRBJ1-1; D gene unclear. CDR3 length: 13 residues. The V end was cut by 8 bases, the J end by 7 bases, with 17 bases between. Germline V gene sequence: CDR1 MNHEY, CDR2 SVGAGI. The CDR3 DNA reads TGTGCCAGCCTTGCCGCCGGTCGCCATGAAGCTTTCTTT. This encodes CASLAAGRHEAFF.

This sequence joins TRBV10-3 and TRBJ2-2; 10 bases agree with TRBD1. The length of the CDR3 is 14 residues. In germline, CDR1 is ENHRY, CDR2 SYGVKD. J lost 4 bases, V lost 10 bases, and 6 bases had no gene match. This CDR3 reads CATLGQGGTGELFF. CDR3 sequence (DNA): TGTGCCACTTTAGGACAGGGGGGCACCGGGGAGCTGTTTTTT.

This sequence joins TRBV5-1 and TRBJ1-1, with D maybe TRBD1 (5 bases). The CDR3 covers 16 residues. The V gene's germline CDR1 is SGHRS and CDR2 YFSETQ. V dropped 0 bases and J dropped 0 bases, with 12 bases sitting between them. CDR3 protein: CASSLDREGVNTEAFF. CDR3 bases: TGCGCCAGCAGCTTGGATAGGGAAGGGGTGAACACTGAAGCTTTCTTT.